Following are 23 T cell receptor beta chains from one sample sequenced in a study of T cell repertoires in cytomegalovirus infection. One entry per CDR3 protein results from TCRdb running MiXCR on the reads. Among roughly 730,000 distinct CDR3 sequences listed, about 30% were seen once. Their antigen targets remain unknown. This specimen consisted of cultured PBMCs, obtained from culture after CMV antigen stimulation. Every receptor here comes from a human donor in good health (CMV status not recorded). Some clones in this sample may be carry-over from other donors' samples.

The chain recombines TRBV5-4 with TRBJ1-4; D possibly corresponds to TRBD1 (6 bases). Trimming stripped 4 bases from V and 5 bases from J, with 9 bases between. Germline loops: CDR1 SGHNT, CDR2 YYREEE (reference sequence). The CDR3 extends over 13 amino acids. CDR3: CASSRTENEKLFF. The CDR3 nucleotides are TGTGCCAGCAGCCGGACAGAAAATGAAAAACTGTTTTTT.

This clonotype showed up just a few times. The chain employs TRBV12-5 and TRBJ2-6; D is undetermined. Trimming removed 1 base at V and 1 base at J, with 17 bases between. There are 19 residues in the CDR3. Germline V gene data show CDR1 as LGHNT and CDR2 as FRNRAP. The CDR3 DNA sequence: TGTGCTAGTGGTTTGGATGGGATTGGGGTCGAATCTGGGGCCAACGTCCTGACTTTC. It encodes CASGLDGIGVESGANVLTF. Together with reference TRBV12-5 and TRBJ2-6, the CDR3 gives the full variable domain: DARVTQTPRHKVTEMGQEVTMRCQPILGHNTVFWYRQTMMQGLELLAYFRNRAPLDDSGMPKDRFSAEMPDATLATLKIQPSEPRDSAVYFCASGLDGIGVESGANVLTFGAGSRLTVL.

A word on this clonotype: The junction does not match germline at one end; this may be a read error. The chain uses TRBV4-1 and TRBJ2-7, with D perhaps matching TRBD1 (8 bases). The CDR3 length is 17 residues. Germline CDR1 reads MGHRA; CDR2 reads YSYEKL. The CDR3 bases are TGTGCCAGCAGCCGTTCGACAGGGGAGGGGGGGGGGTACGAGCAGTACTTC. Translated, it gives CASSRSTGEGGGYEQYF.

This chain joins TRBV7-2 and TRBJ1-6; D is undetermined. The CDR3 contains 13 residues. Between the trimmed V and J ends, which lost 3 bases and 6 bases, there was a span of 6 bases. Germline assignment: CDR1 SGHTA and CDR2 FQGNSA. The CDR3 here is CASSFDANSPLHF. The CDR3, as DNA: TGTGCCAGCAGCTTCGACGCTAATTCACCCCTCCACTTT. Drawing the rest from reference TRBV7-2 and TRBJ1-6, the complete variable domain is GAGVSQSPSNKVTEKGKDVELRCDPISGHTALYWYRQSLGQGLEFLIYFQGNSAPDKSGLPSDRFSAERTGGSVSTLTIQRTQQEDSAVYLCASSFDANSPLHFGNGTRLTVT.

This clonotype has a handful of counts. The chain combines TRBV7-6 with TRBJ2-1, with D unclear. This CDR3 contains 14 residues. V was clipped by 4 bases and J by 6 bases, with 13 bases between them. Per the germline V gene, CDR1 is SGHVS and CDR2 is FNYEAQ. The CDR3 nucleotides read TGTGCCAGCAGCTCCCCGGAGCTGGCCAATGAGCAGTTCTTC. Translating gives CASSSPELANEQFF.

This clonotype occurred a few times. The chain has TRBV20-1 and TRBJ1-2; unclear D gene. Deletions cut 6 bases from V and 5 bases from J, with 13 bases between. The CDR3 spans 12 residues. The germline V gene encodes CDR1 DFQATT and CDR2 SNEGSKA (reference sequence). CDR3 bases: TGCAGTGCGCGTCTTCAAAATTATGGCTACACCTTC. As protein: CSARLQNYGYTF.

This clonotype appeared a few times. The rearrangement links TRBV20-1 to TRBJ1-4; D gene ambiguous. Germline V gene lookup returns CDR1 DFQATT and CDR2 SNEGSKA (reference sequence). The germline V and J ends were trimmed by 3 bases and 3 bases, with 11 bases remaining between them. The CDR3 length is 14 residues. CDR3 DNA sequence: TGCAGTGCTAGCAACAGAAGATCTAATGAAAAACTGTTTTTT. Amino acid sequence: CSASNRRSNEKLFF.

V and J are TRBV12-3 or TRBV12-4 and TRBJ2-5; D is uncertain. V lost 6 bases and J lost 7, with 9 bases in between. The CDR3 has 11 residues. The chain's CDR3 is CASRFSRTQYF. As DNA, the CDR3 is TGTGCCAGCAGATTTTCTAGGACCCAGTACTTC.

This chain links TRBV20-1 with TRBJ2-4, with 7 bases lining up with TRBD2. With V trimmed by 2 bases and J by 6 bases, 10 bases remained unmatched. This CDR3 is built from 15 residues. Germline assignment: CDR1 DFQATT and CDR2 SNEGSKA (reference sequence). The DNA for the CDR3 is TGCAGTGCTAGACCTCTCCGACTAGCTTTAAACATTCAGTACTTC. This translates into CSARPLRLALNIQYF.

This clonotype has just a few counts. J is TRBJ2-5 and V is TRBV7-2; tentative D call: TRBD2 (5 bases). The germline gives CDR1 SGHTA, CDR2 FQGNSA. Trimming removed 5 bases at V and 1 base at J, with 11 bases between. The CDR3 is made up of 14 amino acids. In nucleotides, the CDR3 is TGTGCCAGCAGCGAACTAGGATTCCAAGAGACCCAGTACTTC. It specifies CASSELGFQETQYF.

The chain couples TRBV10-3 to TRBJ2-7, with D perhaps matching TRBD1 (6 bases). Germline V gives CDR1 ENHRY, CDR2 SYGVKD. The CDR3 extends over 13 amino acids. Trimming left V 8 bases short and J 2 bases short, with 13 bases between. The CDR3 is CAIGGLSTYEQYF. The CDR3 DNA reads as TGTGCCATCGGGGGCCTTAGTACCTACGAGCAGTACTTC.

The chain combines TRBV7-2 with TRBJ2-2; D ambiguous. CDR3 length equals 16 residues. Germline V lookup: CDR1 SGHTA, CDR2 FQGNSA. V lost 5 bases and J lost 6, with 19 bases in between. The chain's CDR3 is CASSPYQRPVPGELFF. CDR3 DNA sequence: TGTGCCAGCAGCCCCTACCAAAGGCCCGTTCCCGGGGAGCTGTTTTTT. Looking up the rest from reference TRBV7-2 and TRBJ2-2 gives the full variable domain: GAGVSQSPSNKVTEKGKDVELRCDPISGHTALYWYRQSLGQGLEFLIYFQGNSAPDKSGLPSDRFSAERTGGSVSTLTIQRTQQEDSAVYLCASSPYQRPVPGELFFGEGSRLTVL.

The chain couples TRBV19 to TRBJ2-2, with D possibly TRBD1 on 6 matching bases. The CDR3 spans 16 residues. Looked up from germline, CDR1 is LNHDA and CDR2 is SQIVND (reference sequence). V lost 3 bases and J lost 3, with 14 bases in between. The CDR3 region is CASSIRQGPYTGELFF. DNA for the CDR3: TGTGCCAGTAGTATCCGGCAGGGGCCCTACACCGGGGAGCTGTTTTTT.

This clonotype has a count of ten or more. The J gene is TRBJ2-2, the V gene TRBV7-2; D remains unclear. Germline V gene data show CDR1 as SGHTA and CDR2 as FQGNSA. Trimming pared 3 bases from V and 1 base from J, leaving 3 bases between. CDR3 length: 13 residues. The CDR3 protein is CASSFLNTGELFF. CDR3 coding DNA: TGTGCCAGCAGCTTTCTGAACACCGGGGAGCTGTTTTTT. The full variable domain, rest sourced from reference TRBV7-2 and TRBJ2-2, is GAGVSQSPSNKVTEKGKDVELRCDPISGHTALYWYRQSLGQGLEFLIYFQGNSAPDKSGLPSDRFSAERTGGSVSTLTIQRTQQEDSAVYLCASSFLNTGELFFGEGSRLTVL.

This clonotype was picked up one time. Written as DNA, the CDR3 is TGCAGCGTTCTCCCAGACAGTTCTTCAATATGCTTCTTT. Translation: CSVLPDSSSICFF. The chain joins TRBV29-1 to TRBJ1-1; maybe TRBD1 (5 bases). V lost 5 bases to trimming and J lost 14 bases, with 24 bases between them. This CDR3 is built from 13 residues. Germline V gene sequence: CDR1 SQVTM, CDR2 ANQGSEA. The whole variable domain, remainder taken from reference TRBV29-1 and TRBJ1-1, is SAVISQKPSRDICQRGTSLTIQCQVDSQVTMMFWYRQQPGQSLTLIATANQGSEATYESGFVIDKFPISRPNLTFSTLTVSNMSPEDSSIYLCSVLPDSSSICFFGQGTRLTVV.

This clonotype was counted a few times. The V and J genes are TRBV7-2 and TRBJ2-7; possibly TRBD2 for D (5 bases). This CDR3 is built from 14 residues. The V and J ends lost 5 bases and 0 bases respectively, with 11 bases between them. Germline V lookup: CDR1 SGHTA, CDR2 FQGNSA. The DNA of the CDR3 is TGTGCCAGCAGCCAGGAGGCCTCCTCCTACGAGCAGTACTTC. Amino acids: CASSQEASSYEQYF.

J is TRBJ1-2 and V is TRBV12-3 or TRBV12-4; D not certain. This CDR3 is 15 amino acids long. The ends were cut back, 5 bases at V and 3 bases at J, with 16 bases in the middle. The CDR3 loop reads CASSPTDTLYYGYTF. The CDR3 DNA follows: TGTGCCAGCAGTCCAACTGATACTCTTTACTATGGCTACACCTTC.

Details on this clonotype: A much larger clone is a single base away; this may be a read error. This chain uses TRBV7-9 with TRBJ2-7, with D perhaps TRBD1 or TRBD2 (5 bases each). The CDR3 runs 18 residues. CDR1 SEHNR and CDR2 FQNEAQ come from the germline V gene (reference sequence). The ends were cut back, 4 bases at V and 2 bases at J, with 24 bases in the middle. CDR3 loop: CASSSLWEPRGSPYEQYF. The CDR3 region has the DNA TGTGCCAGCAGCTCTTTATGGGAACCCCGGGGCAGCCCCTACGAGCAGTACTTC.

The chain couples TRBV27 to TRBJ2-5; D might be TRBD1 or TRBD2, each matching 6 bases. The CDR3 loop spans 13 amino acids. Germline lookup yields CDR1 MNHEY and CDR2 SMNVEV (reference sequence). The V end lost 2 bases, the J end lost 7 bases, and 11 bases lay between the germline ends. The CDR3 DNA reads TGTGCCAGCAGTTTAAAGGGGGGAGGGACCCAGTACTTC. It specifies CASSLKGGGTQYF.

This clonotype was counted between two and nine times. The chain recombines TRBV14 with TRBJ2-1; no clear D gene. This CDR3 contains 17 residues. Germline loops: CDR1 SGHDN, CDR2 FVKESK. V lost 0 bases, J lost 6 bases, and 18 bases lay in between. The CDR3 reads CASSQDLPPVYSNEQFF. The CDR3 DNA reads TGTGCCAGCAGCCAAGATCTCCCTCCCGTTTATTCCAATGAGCAGTTCTTC. Full variable domain (rest looked up from reference TRBV14 and TRBJ2-1): EAGVTQFPSHSVIEKGQTVTLRCDPISGHDNLYWYRRVMGKEIKFLLHFVKESKQDESGMPNNRFLAERTGGTYSTLKVQPAELEDSGVYFCASSQDLPPVYSNEQFFGPGTRLTVL.

V usage is TRBV7-8 and J usage is TRBJ2-3, with 7 bases aligning to TRBD2. This CDR3 region has 16 residues. Germline V lookup: CDR1 SGHVS, CDR2 FQNEAQ. V was pared by 1 base and J by 2 bases, with 6 bases of the junction left unmatched. CDR3 protein: CASSLEAGDLTDTQYF. In DNA, the CDR3 is TGTGCCAGCAGCTTAGAGGCGGGGGACCTCACAGATACGCAGTATTTT.

CDR3 sequence reads: CASSRSRTISFNEQFF. The CDR3, as DNA: TGTGCCAGCAGCCGCTCGCGGACAATAAGCTTCAATGAGCAGTTCTTC. The chain couples TRBV14 to TRBJ2-1, with D perhaps matching TRBD1 (5 bases). This CDR3 comprises 16 residues. Between the trimmed V and J ends, which lost 4 bases and 6 bases, there was a span of 19 bases. Germline CDR1 reads SGHDN; CDR2 reads FVKESK.

This clonotype was seen a few times. V is TRBV19 and J is TRBJ2-2, with no clear D. Germline V lookup: CDR1 LNHDA, CDR2 SQIVND (reference sequence). This CDR3 is 14 amino acids long. V was trimmed by 3 bases and J by 0 bases, leaving 5 bases between them. The CDR3 spells CASSISPNTGELFF. Written as DNA, the CDR3 is TGTGCCAGTAGTATCAGCCCGAACACCGGGGAGCTGTTTTTT.